The sequence of this TCR beta chain was determined in a study of cytomegalovirus exposure and HLA in healthy donors. Overall study findings and caveats: Reported findings show TCR beta sequences accurately forecast HLA-A and HLA-B alleles in most subjects. In the analysis, some V segments, TRBV6-2 and TRBV6-3 included, were excluded as indistinguishable.

CDR1 and CDR2 (germline): LNHDA, SQIVND (reference sequence). J was trimmed by 5 bases and V by 3 bases; bases with no gene match: 1. The CDR3 totals 13 residues. PCR primers comprised 60 Vbeta and 13 Jbeta primers. TCRdb's table, derived via immunoSEQ multiplex PCR, lists solely in-frame clones and lacks some. Of about 98,000 clones in the sample, around two thirds were seen once. This clone was found a few times. Its specificity is unknown. The specimen was PBMCs. The TCR originated in a male donor in good health and CMV-seronegative. The V and J genes are TRBV19 and TRBJ1-5, with 7 bases identical to TRBD1. The CDR3 DNA sequence: TGTGCCAGTAGTATGGACAGGTATCAGCCCCAGCATTTT. It yields the protein CASSMDRYQPQHF. Supplemented by reference TRBV19 and TRBJ1-5, the full variable domain reads DGGITQSPKYLFRKEGQNVTLSCEQNLNHDAMYWYRQDPGQGLRLIYYSQIVNDFQKGDIAEGYSVSREKKESFPLTVTSAQKNPTAFYLCASSMDRYQPQHFGDGTRLSIL.